This TCR beta chain was recovered during a study of shared clonotypes between healthy human individuals. Turning to the study itself: Each donor had three CD4 naive, three CD4 memory, two CD8 naive and one CD8 memory plate. Notes on the study in general: Some naive CD4 clonotypes, 5% to 5.5%, turned up in common across a handful of donors. Generally, naive subsets came out with larger estimated richness than memory subsets.

With 7 bases clipped from V and 3 bases from J, the junction kept 9 bases outside the gene matches. The V gene's germline CDR1 is MDHEN and CDR2 SYDVKM. This CDR3 region has 15 residues. The naive CD8 subset, CD45RO-negative cells positively selected for CCR7, excluded terminally differentiated effector memory CD45RA+ cells. A remark on this clone: Its antigen is not identified.

The assay was immunoSEQ multiplex PCR, and TCRdb's table has in-frame clones only and misses some. The sample holds under 1 million clones, about 96% seen once. The sample taken for sequencing was naive CD8+ T cells sorted from blood. The receptor was derived from a man younger than 40 in good health. The chain is built from TRBV28 and TRBJ2-7; 10 bases line up with TRBD2. CDR3 amino acids: CASTPVASGSYEQYF. In DNA, the CDR3 is TGTGCCAGCACCCCCGTTGCTAGCGGGAGCTACGAGCAGTACTTC.